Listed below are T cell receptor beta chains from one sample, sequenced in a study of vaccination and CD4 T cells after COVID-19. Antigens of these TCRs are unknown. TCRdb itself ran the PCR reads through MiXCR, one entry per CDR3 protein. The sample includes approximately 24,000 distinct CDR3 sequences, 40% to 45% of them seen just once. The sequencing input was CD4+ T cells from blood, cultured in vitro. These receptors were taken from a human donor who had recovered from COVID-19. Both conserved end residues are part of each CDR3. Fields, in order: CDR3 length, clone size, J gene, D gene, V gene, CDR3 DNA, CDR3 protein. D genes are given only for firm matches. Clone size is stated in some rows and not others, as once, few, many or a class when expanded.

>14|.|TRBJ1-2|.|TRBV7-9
TGTGCCAGCACCTTTCCCCCCGTTTGGTATGGCTACACCTTC
CASTFPPVWYGYTF
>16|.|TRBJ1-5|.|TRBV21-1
TGTGCCAGCAGCAAAGTACGGGACAGAGTCAATCAGCCCCAGCATTTT
CASSKVRDRVNQPQHF
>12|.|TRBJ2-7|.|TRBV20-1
TGCAGTGCTAGAAAGGACTCCTACGAGCAGTACTTC
CSARKDSYEQYF
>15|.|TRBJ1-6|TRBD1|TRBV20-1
TGCAGTGCTAGAGACCGGGACAGTTATAATTCACCCCTCCACTTT
CSARDRDSYNSPLHF
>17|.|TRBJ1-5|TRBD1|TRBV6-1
TGTGCCAGCAGTGAGGTAGGGACAGGGGGCGCGAATCAGCCCCAGCATTTT
CASSEVGTGGANQPQHF
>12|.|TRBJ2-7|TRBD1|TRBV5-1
TGCGCCAGCAGCACGACAGGGGACGAGCAGTACTTC
CASSTTGDEQYF
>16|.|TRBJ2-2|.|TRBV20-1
TGCAGTTCTCGAGGTTCCGGGACGGGGAAGACCGGGGAGCTGTTTTTT
CSSRGSGTGKTGELFF
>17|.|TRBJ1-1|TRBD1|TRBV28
TGTGCCAGCAGTTTCTTCCGACAGGGGGCGAATCCCACTGAAGCTTTCTTT
CASSFFRQGANPTEAFF
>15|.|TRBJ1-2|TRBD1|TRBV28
TGTGCCAGCAGCTTGGGGACAGCCGATAACTATGGCTACACCTTC
CASSLGTADNYGYTF
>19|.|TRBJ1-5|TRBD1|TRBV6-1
TGTGCCAGCAGAGTTCCCACAGGGGGCCCAGGAGGCGGCAATCAGCCCCAGCATTTT
CASRVPTGGPGGGNQPQHF
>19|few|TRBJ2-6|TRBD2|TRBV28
TGTGCCAGCAGTTCCTCCCCACTAGCGGGGTTCTCTGGGGCCAACGTCCTGACTTTC
CASSSSPLAGFSGANVLTF
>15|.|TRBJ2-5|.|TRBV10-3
TGTGCCATCAGTGAAGCCGGGGGGCTGCAAGAGACCCAGTACTTC
CAISEAGGLQETQYF
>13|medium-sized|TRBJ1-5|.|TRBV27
TGTGCCAGCAGTTTTTCTAGCAATCAGCCCCAGCATTTT
CASSFSSNQPQHF
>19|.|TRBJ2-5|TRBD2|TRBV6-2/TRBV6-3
TGTGCCAGCAGTCCGGCCGGGACTAGCGGGACGGGACAGTGGTGGACCCAGTACTTC
CASSPAGTSGTGQWWTQYF
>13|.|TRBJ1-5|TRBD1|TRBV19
TGTGCCAGTAGGGGACAGGGCAATCAGCCCCAGCATTTT
CASRGQGNQPQHF
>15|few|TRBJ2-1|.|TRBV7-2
TGTGCCAGCAGCTTAGGTTCGGGCTCCTACAATGAGCAGTTCTTC
CASSLGSGSYNEQFF
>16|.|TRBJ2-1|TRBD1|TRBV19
TGTGCCAGTAGTATTAGGGGGACAGGGACCTACAATGAGCAGTTCTTC
CASSIRGTGTYNEQFF
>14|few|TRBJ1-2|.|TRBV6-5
TGTGCCAGCAGTTACAGGCAGCCCTTCCATGGCTACACCTTC
CASSYRQPFHGYTF
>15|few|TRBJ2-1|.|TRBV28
TGTGCCAGCAGTTTAATCGGGCAGAAGCTCGGTGAGCAGTTCTTC
CASSLIGQKLGEQFF
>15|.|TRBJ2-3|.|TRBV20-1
TGCAGTGCTAGAGATTGGGGGACTCACACAGATACGCAGTATTTT
CSARDWGTHTDTQYF
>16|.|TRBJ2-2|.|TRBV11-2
TGTGCCAGCAGCCACCGAAGGGTGGGCGACACCGGGGAGCTGTTTTTT
CASSHRRVGDTGELFF
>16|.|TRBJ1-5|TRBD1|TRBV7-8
TGTGCCAGCAGCTTAGCGGGGAGAGGGGGCTATCAGCCCCAGCATTTT
CASSLAGRGGYQPQHF
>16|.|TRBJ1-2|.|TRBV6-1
TGTGCCAGCAGGCTAACCTCGGCCCCCAGGACCTATGGCTACACCTTC
CASRLTSAPRTYGYTF